The 18 T cell receptor beta chains below come from one sample, sequenced in a study of identical twins. TCRdb used MiXCR to reprocess the 5' RACE reads, holding one entry per CDR3 protein. In the table there are about 570,000 distinct CDR3 sequences, 9.6% of which are singletons. The data also belong to a second study, concerning yellow fever vaccine responses in identical twins.

The sample taken for sequencing was PBMCs. The receptors were gathered from a young woman in good health.

This sequence joins TRBV6-2 or TRBV6-3 and TRBJ2-3, with TRBD2 matching over 9 bases. With V trimmed by 2 bases and J by 3 bases, 6 bases remained unmatched. Germline values: CDR1 MNHEY, CDR2 SVGEGT. This CDR3 comprises 16 residues. The CDR3 DNA follows: TGTGCCAGCAGTTACAAGCGGGGGGACCCTACAGATACGCAGTATTTT. Translated, it gives CASSYKRGDPTDTQYF.

This clonotype was found many times. V usage is TRBV2 and J usage is TRBJ2-7; a weak D match, TRBD1 (5 bases). The CDR3 has 13 amino acids. The germline V gene encodes CDR1 SNHLY and CDR2 FYNNEI. Trimming left V 7 bases short and J 4 bases short, with 14 bases between. The CDR3 sequence is CASITTVQYEQYF. The CDR3 region has the DNA TGTGCCAGCATCACGACAGTTCAATACGAGCAGTACTTC.

In its sample, this clonotype was seen many times. The V gene is TRBV28, the J gene TRBJ1-5; possibly TRBD1 for D (6 bases). This CDR3 comprises 15 residues. CDR1 is MDHEN, CDR2 SYDVKM, per germline. Trimming stripped 5 bases from V and 2 bases from J, with 13 bases between. This chain's CDR3 is CASSIQGWGNQPQHF. The CDR3 coding sequence is TGTGCCAGCAGTATACAGGGTTGGGGCAATCAGCCCCAGCATTTT.

The sample holds many counts of this clonotype. The chain employs TRBV24-1 and TRBJ2-1; 11 bases are shared with TRBD1. V shed 8 bases, J shed 7 bases, and the junction held 6 bases outside the gene matches. Germline loops: CDR1 KGHDR, CDR2 SFDVKD. The CDR3 covers 14 residues. CDR3 region: CATTGQGAGNEQFF. CDR3 sequence (DNA): TGTGCCACCACTGGACAGGGGGCGGGAAATGAGCAGTTCTTC.

This clonotype was counted a few times. The chain couples TRBV18 to TRBJ2-3, with 9 nucleotides matching TRBD1. Looked up from germline, CDR1 is KGHSH and CDR2 is LQKENI. The V gene end was trimmed by 6 bases and the J gene end by 2 bases; junction bases not matched to a gene: 3. CDR3 length: 14 residues. The CDR3 is CASSRDRVTDTQYF. The CDR3 coding sequence is TGTGCCAGCTCGCGGGACAGGGTCACAGATACGCAGTATTTT.

This clonotype came up a few times. DNA of the CDR3: TGTGCCAGCAGGGATACTAGCGGCTCATCCTACAATGAGCAGTTCTTC. Amino acids: CASRDTSGSSYNEQFF. This chain joins TRBV4-2 and TRBJ2-1; 8 nucleotides agree with TRBD2. This CDR3 contains 16 residues. After removal of 6 bases from V and 1 base from J, the junction contained 8 bases not matched to a gene. CDR1 LGHNA and CDR2 YNFKEQ come from the germline V gene.

This clonotype was detected only a few times. The DNA for the CDR3 is TGCGCCAGCAGCTACGCTGGGACTTCAGGCACAGATACGCAGTATTTT. Protein sequence: CASSYAGTSGTDTQYF. The rearrangement joins TRBV5-1 to TRBJ2-3; tentatively, D is TRBD2 (6 bases). Trimming pared 3 bases from V and 1 base from J, leaving 15 bases between. This CDR3 comprises 16 residues. Germline-derived CDR1 and CDR2 are SGHRS and YFSETQ.

A few counts support this clonotype. The chain is built from TRBV12-3 or TRBV12-4 and TRBJ2-1; D is undetermined. The CDR3 extends over 14 amino acids. V was cut by 2 bases and J by 2 bases, with 7 bases left in between. CDR3 nucleotides: TGTGCCAGCAGTTTACCTGAACCCTACAATGAGCAGTTCTTC. Its translation is CASSLPEPYNEQFF.

This clonotype was seen a handful of times. The chain combines TRBV7-2 with TRBJ1-2, with a possible D match to TRBD1 (6 bases). Trimming took 1 base from V and 0 from J, leaving 15 bases between them. CDR1 is SGHTA and CDR2 is FQGNSA in the germline V gene. There are 17 residues in the CDR3. The CDR3 spells CASSLGPGQLSNYGYTF. For the CDR3, the DNA is TGTGCCAGCAGCTTAGGCCCCGGACAGCTATCTAACTATGGCTACACCTTC.

This clonotype came up a few times. The V gene is TRBV14, the J gene TRBJ2-1; 8 positions agree with TRBD2. V lost 0 bases to trimming and J lost 4 bases; unmatched junction nucleotides: 8. The V gene's germline CDR1 is SGHDN and CDR2 FVKESK. This CDR3 is built from 17 residues. The CDR3 region has the DNA TGTGCCAGCAGCCAAGACTTGATAGCGGGACCATACAATGAGCAGTTCTTC. Translation gives CASSQDLIAGPYNEQFF.

This clonotype was counted between two and nine times. The V and J genes are TRBV11-1 and TRBJ2-1; 8 positions agree with TRBD1. Trimming at V came to 3 bases and at J to 0 bases, leaving 10 bases not matched to a gene. Germline assignment: CDR1 SGHAT and CDR2 FQDESV (reference sequence). The CDR3 length is 18 residues. The CDR3 DNA reads as TGTGCCAGCAGCTTCGGCAAGACAGGGGCAAGCTCCTACAATGAGCAGTTCTTC. Translating gives CASSFGKTGASSYNEQFF.

This clonotype has a count of ten or more. The chain employs TRBV5-1 and TRBJ2-1; weak D call: TRBD2 (5 bases). Germline CDR1 is SGHRS and CDR2 is YFSETQ. Trimming left V 4 bases short and J 6 bases short, with 17 bases between. The CDR3 has 15 residues. The CDR3 is CASSRSARGPNEQFF. CDR3 in DNA: TGCGCCAGCAGCCGGAGCGCTAGAGGGCCCAATGAGCAGTTCTTC.

This clonotype was observed at least ten times. The CDR3 bases are TGTGCCACCTGGCCCGGGACTAGTCGTGATACGCAGTATTTT. Protein product: CATWPGTSRDTQYF. The rearrangement links TRBV10-3 to TRBJ2-3; 8 bases are shared with TRBD2. Per germline, CDR1 ENHRY and CDR2 SYGVKD. This CDR3 is built from 14 residues. Trimming took 10 bases from V and 6 from J; bases not matched to a gene: 12.

The chain links TRBV10-3 to TRBJ1-6; maybe TRBD1 (5 bases). The germline V gene has CDR1 ENHRY and CDR2 SYGVKD. The CDR3 extends over 14 amino acids. The V gene lost 3 bases and the J gene lost 6 bases, with 9 bases spanning the gap. The CDR3 DNA sequence: TGTGCCATCAGTGATCAGGGAGCTAATTCACCCCTCCACTTT. Its translation: CAISDQGANSPLHF.

This rearrangement joins TRBV5-5 to TRBJ2-3; D may correspond to TRBD1 or TRBD2 (5 bases each). Deletions cut 2 bases from V and 0 bases from J, with 10 bases between. The CDR3 loop spans 15 amino acids. Germline V gene data show CDR1 as SGHKS and CDR2 as YYEKEE (reference sequence). The CDR3 sequence is CASSFDGASTDTQYF. In nucleotides, the CDR3 is TGTGCCAGCAGCTTTGACGGGGCTAGCACAGATACGCAGTATTTT.

This clonotype was seen more than once but under ten times. The chain couples TRBV6-5 to TRBJ2-7; perhaps TRBD1 as D (5 bases). Germline V gene lookup returns CDR1 MNHEY and CDR2 SVGAGI. This CDR3 has 14 amino acids. V was pared by 2 bases and J by 2 bases, with 10 bases between. The CDR3 sequence is CASSYRPGTYEQYF. Here the CDR3 DNA reads TGTGCCAGCAGTTACCGTCCAGGGACCTACGAGCAGTACTTC.

This clonotype was recorded many times. J is TRBJ1-2 and V is TRBV20-1; D gene unclear. V lost 3 bases, J lost 0 bases, and 20 bases lay in between. CDR1 and CDR2 from the germline V gene are DFQATT and SNEGSKA (reference sequence). This CDR3 has 17 residues. The CDR3 protein is CSASGAELIITNYGYTF. The CDR3 region has the DNA TGCAGTGCTAGTGGAGCTGAACTGATTATCACTAACTATGGCTACACCTTC.

V gene TRBV9 combines with J gene TRBJ2-1; D is uncertain. V was clipped by 0 bases and J by 0 bases, with 7 bases between them. The CDR3 is 15 amino acids. From germline, CDR1 is SGDLS and CDR2 YYNGEE. CDR3: CASSVGAASYNEQFF. CDR3 coding DNA: TGTGCCAGCAGCGTAGGGGCTGCCTCCTACAATGAGCAGTTCTTC.